Described below is a single T cell receptor (beta chain) sequence and its context. What it recognizes is unknown. Method: immunoSEQ multiplex PCR; TCRdb's copy keeps in-frame clones and lacks some. The table lists 100,000 or so clones, about 92% of them singletons. These data are taken from a study of graft-versus-host responses after intestinal transplantation. At the level of the study: Following induction with anti-thymocyte globulin, all recipients were given tacrolimus and steroids for two to three years. Study results and limitations: Recipient marrow harbored GvH clones, some of which surfaced first in ileum or blood. Clonal ratios of graft-versus-host to host-versus-graft in allografts were high for patients exhibiting graft-donor T cell macrochimerism.

CDR3 length: 17 residues. V lost 5 bases, J lost 0 bases, and 8 bases stayed unmatched. Looked up from germline, CDR1 is MNHEY and CDR2 is SMNVEV (reference sequence). The chain carries TRBV27 and TRBJ1-4; TRBD1 matches at 8 bases. This receptor was obtained from a human donor who received an intestinal transplant. Specimen: unstimulated CD8+ T cells sorted from spleen or lymph node cells, collected before intestinal transplant. The CDR3 DNA sequence: TGTGCCAGCAGTCCAGACAGGGGCTCCGCAACTAATGAAAAACTGTTTTTT. It codes for CASSPDRGSATNEKLFF.